This entry is about one T cell receptor (beta chain). The record originates from a study of blood T cell repertoires in COVID-19. Clinical history as reported by participants underpinned cohort assignment. Here immunoSEQ multiplex PCR was the method, and the copy in TCRdb shows in-frame clones only, minus some. This sample yields some 300,000 clones, of which 89% are seen a single time; less than 3% belongs to the top ten. The source of this sequence is a woman aged 45 to 65 who had been exposed to COVID-19. Sequencing used PBMCs or T cells enriched from blood (not recorded which).

CDR3 sequence: CASSGLAGAFTDTQYF. Written as DNA, the CDR3 is TGTGCCAGTAGTGGACTAGCGGGGGCCTTCACAGATACGCAGTATTTT. The rearrangement links TRBV19 to TRBJ2-3, with 13 bases lining up with TRBD2. After removal of 5 bases from V and 2 bases from J, the junction contained 4 bases not matched to a gene. This CDR3 has 16 residues. The V gene's germline CDR1 is LNHDA and CDR2 SQIVND (reference sequence).